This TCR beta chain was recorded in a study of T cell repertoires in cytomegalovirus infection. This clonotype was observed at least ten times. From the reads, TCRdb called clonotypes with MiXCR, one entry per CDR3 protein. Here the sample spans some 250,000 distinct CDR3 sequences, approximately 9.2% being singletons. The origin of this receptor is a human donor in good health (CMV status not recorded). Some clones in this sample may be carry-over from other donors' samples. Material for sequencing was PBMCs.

CDR3 protein: CASSSRGGGLSQPQHF. In nucleotides, the CDR3 is TGTGCCAGCAGCTCCCGGGGCGGGGGATTGAGTCAGCCCCAGCATTTT. This chain joins TRBV7-2 and TRBJ1-5; D is possibly TRBD1 (5 bases). The V end was cut by 4 bases, the J end by 6 bases, with 19 bases between. The CDR3 has 16 residues. CDR1 and CDR2 from the germline V gene are SGHTA and FQGNSA.